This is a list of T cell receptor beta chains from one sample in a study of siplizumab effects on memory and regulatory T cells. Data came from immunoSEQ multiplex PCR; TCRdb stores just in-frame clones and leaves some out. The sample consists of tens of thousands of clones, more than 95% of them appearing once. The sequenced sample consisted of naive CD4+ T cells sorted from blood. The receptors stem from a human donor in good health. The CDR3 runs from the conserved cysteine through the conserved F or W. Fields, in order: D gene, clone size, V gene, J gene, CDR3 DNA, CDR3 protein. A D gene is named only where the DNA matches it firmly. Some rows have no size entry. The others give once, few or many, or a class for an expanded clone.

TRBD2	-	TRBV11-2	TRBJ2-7	TGTGCCAGCAGCTCCCGGGGGGGCGGGTTAAAGCAGTACTTC	CASSSRGGGLKQYF
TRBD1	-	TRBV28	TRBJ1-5	TGTGCCAGCAGCCAACTCCCGGGACAGGGGAGCAATCAGCCCCAGCATTTT	CASSQLPGQGSNQPQHF
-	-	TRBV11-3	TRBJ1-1	TGTGCCAGCAGCTTAGGGTCGGGGGAGGCTTTCTTT	CASSLGSGEAFF
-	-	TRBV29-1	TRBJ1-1	TGCAGCGTTGAAGGGAACACTGAAGCTTTCTTT	CSVEGNTEAFF
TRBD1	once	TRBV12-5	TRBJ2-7	TGTGCTAGTGGCTCAGGACAGGGAGTTTCCGAGCAGTACTTC	CASGSGQGVSEQYF
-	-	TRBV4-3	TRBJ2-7	TGCGCCAGCAGCCAGGCCGACAGTTCCCGCGAGCAGTACTTC	CASSQADSSREQYF
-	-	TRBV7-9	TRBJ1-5	TGTGCCAGCAGCCTAGGGGGAGGTGGCAATCAGCCCCAGCATTTT	CASSLGGGGNQPQHF
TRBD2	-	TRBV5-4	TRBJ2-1	TGTGCCAGCAAATACCGGGGGGGCAGTTCCTACAATGAGCAGTTCTTC	CASKYRGGSSYNEQFF
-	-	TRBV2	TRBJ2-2	TGTGCCAGCAGTGTGACGGGACTGAACACCGGGGAGCTGTTTTTT	CASSVTGLNTGELFF
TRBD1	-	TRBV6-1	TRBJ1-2	TGTGCCAGCAGTAGACAGGGGGCGAGCTATGGCTACACCTTC	CASSRQGASYGYTF
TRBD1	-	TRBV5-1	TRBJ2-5	TGCGCCAGCAAACAGGGGGCGCAGGGAATAGAGACCCAGTACTTC	CASKQGAQGIETQYF
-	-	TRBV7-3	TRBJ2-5	TGTGCCAGCAGCCCCCCCCCAGGGAAGACGGAGACCCAGTACTTC	CASSPPPGKTETQYF
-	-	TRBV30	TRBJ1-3	TGTGCCTGGACGGTGGACCCCGGAAACACCATATATTTT	CAWTVDPGNTIYF
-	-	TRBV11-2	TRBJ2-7	TGTGCCAGCAGCCCAGGTGCGTGGGGGACCTACGAGCAGTACTTC	CASSPGAWGTYEQYF
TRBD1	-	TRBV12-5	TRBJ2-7	TGTGCTAGTGGTTTGATGACAGGGAACGAGCAGTACTTC	CASGLMTGNEQYF
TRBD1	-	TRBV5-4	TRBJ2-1	TGTGCCAGCAGCACACAGGGGTCCCCTTACAATGAGCAGTTCTTC	CASSTQGSPYNEQFF
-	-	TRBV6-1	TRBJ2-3	TGTGCCAGCAGTGAAAGAGGAGGGGGCACAGATACGCAGTATTTT	CASSERGGGTDTQYF
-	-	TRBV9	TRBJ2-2	TGTGCCAGCAGCCTCTCGGAGGCCACCGGGGAGCTGTTTTTT	CASSLSEATGELFF
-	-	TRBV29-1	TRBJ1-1	TGCAGCGTTGAAGATTTTGGGACTATGAACACTGAAGCTTTCTTT	CSVEDFGTMNTEAFF
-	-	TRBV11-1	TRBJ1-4	TGTGCCAGCAGCCAAGGGACTGAAGAAAAACTGTTTTTT	CASSQGTEEKLFF
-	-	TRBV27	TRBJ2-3	TGTGCCAGCTGGCCGTTTAGGGACACAGATACGCAGTATTTT	CASWPFRDTDTQYF
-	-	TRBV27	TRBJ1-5	TGTGCCAGCAGACTAAGGGAGGGTCAGCCCCAGCATTTT	CASRLREGQPQHF
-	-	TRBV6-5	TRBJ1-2	TGTGCCAGCAGCCCCAGGGTACCCTATGGCTACACCTTC	CASSPRVPYGYTF
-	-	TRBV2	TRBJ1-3	TGTGCCAGCAGCGCCATTCGCCGGGACATCGACTCTGGAAACACCATATATTTT	CASSAIRRDIDSGNTIYF
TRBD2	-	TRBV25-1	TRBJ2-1	TGTGCCAGCAGTGAAGGCGGGGGTAGCTCCTACAATGAGCAGTTCTTC	CASSEGGGSSYNEQFF
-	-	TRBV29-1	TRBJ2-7	TGCAGCGTCCGGGACAACTCCTACGAGCAGTACTTC	CSVRDNSYEQYF
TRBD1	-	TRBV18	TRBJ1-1	TGTGCCAGCTCATCCGACAGGGGGCGGATCAACACTGAAGCTTTCTTT	CASSSDRGRINTEAFF
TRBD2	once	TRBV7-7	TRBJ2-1	TGTGCCAGCAGCATGAGCGGGGGGACCTACAATGAGCAGTTCTTC	CASSMSGGTYNEQFF
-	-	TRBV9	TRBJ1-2	TGTGCCAGCAGCCAACAGGGAGGGGAAGCGTATGGCTACACCTTC	CASSQQGGEAYGYTF
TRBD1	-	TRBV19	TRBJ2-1	TGTGCCAGTAGTATAGATCAGGGGGTCCCCTACAATGAGCAGTTCTTC	CASSIDQGVPYNEQFF
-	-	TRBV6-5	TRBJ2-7	TGTGCCAGCAGTTACGAGGGCTCCTACGAGCAGTACTTC	CASSYEGSYEQYF
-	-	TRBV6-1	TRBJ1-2	TGTGCCAGCAGACAGGGAAACTATGGCTACACCTTC	CASRQGNYGYTF